This passage covers 23 T cell receptor beta chains from one sample sequenced in a study of blood T cell repertoires in COVID-19. Repertoires were generated with immunoSEQ multiplex PCR, while TCRdb's copy carries only in-frame clones and drops some. The sample shows 250,000 to 300,000 clones, more than 75% of them seen only once. Material: PBMCs or T cells enriched from blood (not recorded which). The receptors shown here come from a woman aged 55-75 years in a cohort exposed to, infected with or recovered from COVID-19 (not recorded which).

This clone appeared a few times. The V call is TRBV7-3, the J call TRBJ2-1; the match to TRBD2 covers 10 bases. Losses at the gene ends were 6 bases for V and 2 bases for J; bases not matched to a gene: 10. Germline CDR1 is SGHTA and CDR2 is FQGTGA. The CDR3 has 17 residues. CDR3 amino acids: CASSPGPSGRAYNEQFF. The CDR3 nucleotides read TGTGCCAGCAGTCCCGGGCCGAGCGGGAGGGCCTACAATGAGCAGTTCTTC. The variable domain in full, with the rest retrieved from reference TRBV7-3 and TRBJ2-1, is GAGVSQTPSNKVTEKGKYVELRCDPISGHTALYWYRQSLGQGPEFLIYFQGTGAADDSGLPNDRFFAVRPEGSVSTLKIQRTERGDSAVYLCASSPGPSGRAYNEQFFGPGTRLTVL.

CDR3 bases: TGTGCCTGGAGCGGTACGAGGACAGGGGGCGTCTACGAGCAGTACTTC. Its translation: CAWSGTRTGGVYEQYF. The chain has TRBV30 and TRBJ2-7, with 11 bases fitting TRBD1. The CDR3 runs 16 residues. V lost 3 bases to trimming and J lost 3 bases; unmatched junction nucleotides: 10. The germline gives CDR1 GTSNPN, CDR2 SVGIG (reference sequence).

The chain links TRBV28 to TRBJ2-7; 11 bases are a match to TRBD2. The CDR3 loop spans 18 amino acids. Germline CDR1 MDHEN, CDR2 SYDVKM. J gave up 3 bases and V 4 bases, and 14 bases lay outside the gene matches. Here the CDR3 reads CASSYTQASLAGDYEQYF. The CDR3 bases are TGTGCCAGCAGTTACACCCAAGCTTCACTAGCGGGGGACTACGAGCAGTACTTC. Full variable domain (outside the CDR3, taken from reference TRBV28 and TRBJ2-7): DVKVTQSSRYLVKRTGEKVFLECVQDMDHENMFWYRQDPGLGLRLIYFSYDVKMKEKGDIPEGYSVSREKKERFSLILESASTNQTSMYLCASSYTQASLAGDYEQYFGPGTRLTVT.

This clone occurred once. The chain combines TRBV27 with TRBJ2-5; 10 bases map to TRBD2. Germline values: CDR1 MNHEY, CDR2 SMNVEV (reference sequence). The CDR3 has 16 amino acids. Losses at the gene ends were 5 bases for V and 6 bases for J; bases not matched to a gene: 12. CDR3 amino acids: CASSPLLAGKAKTQYF. The CDR3, as DNA: TGTGCCAGCAGTCCGCTACTAGCGGGGAAGGCGAAGACCCAGTACTTC.

The gene calls are TRBV4-2 and TRBJ2-5, with 7 bases that match TRBD1. Per the germline V gene, CDR1 is LGHNA and CDR2 is YNFKEQ. CDR3 length: 14 residues. V shed 4 bases and J 1 base; nucleotides not matched to a gene: 3. The chain's CDR3 is CASSRGDSQETQYF. The DNA for the CDR3 is TGTGCCAGCAGCCGAGGGGACAGCCAAGAGACCCAGTACTTC.

For this clone: Other DNA sequences in this sample translate to the same CDR3. The V call is TRBV18, the J call TRBJ1-1, with TRBD1 matching 9 bases. Germline lookup yields CDR1 KGHSH and CDR2 LQKENI. The V gene end was trimmed by 3 bases and the J gene end by 5 bases; junction bases not matched to a gene: 1. The CDR3 is 13 residues long. The CDR3 sequence: CASSPGQGTEAFF. DNA of the CDR3: TGTGCCAGCTCACCCGGACAGGGGACTGAAGCTTTCTTT.

V is TRBV2 and J is TRBJ1-5; TRBD1 might be the D (5 bases). The germline CDR1 and CDR2 sequences are SNHLY and FYNNEI. V was trimmed by 11 bases and J by 0 bases, leaving 11 bases between them. The CDR3 sequence is 13 residues long. Here the CDR3 reads CAGGVHSNQPQHF. CDR3 DNA: TGTGCCGGAGGGGTCCATAGCAATCAGCCCCAGCATTTT.

The V gene is TRBV11-2, the J gene TRBJ2-7; 10 nucleotides align to TRBD2. From germline, CDR1 is SGHAT and CDR2 FQNNGV. The CDR3 is 14 residues long. V lost 5 bases and J lost 5; bases outside the gene matches: 6. CDR3 sequence (DNA): TGTGCCAGCAGCCCGAGCGGGAGGGCCCACGAGCAGTACTTC. This codes for CASSPSGRAHEQYF. The complete variable domain, with remaining parts taken from reference TRBV11-2 and TRBJ2-7, reads EAGVAQSPRYKIIEKRQSVAFWCNPISGHATLYWYQQILGQGPKLLIQFQNNGVVDDSQLPKDRFSAERLKGVDSTLKIQPAKLEDSAVYLCASSPSGRAHEQYFGPGTRLTVT.

This clone came up once. V and J are TRBV1 and TRBJ2-1; TRBD2, the table's D call, lacks a check against the DNA. TRBV1 is a recognized pseudogene. This CDR3 has 18 amino acids. The CDR3 DNA reads as TGCACCAGCAGCCGCGGGGCGCGGGCGGGGGGGCTGGACAATGAGCAGTTCTTC. Translation gives CTSSRGARAGGLDNEQFF.

The chain combines TRBV11-3 with TRBJ2-1; 11 nucleotides align to TRBD2. The CDR3 runs 16 residues. V shed 4 bases and J 3 bases; nucleotides not matched to a gene: 5. CDR1 and CDR2 from the germline V gene are SGHNT and YENEEA. The CDR3 DNA sequence: TGTGCCAGCAGCTCTTCCGGGACTAGCGGCTACAATGAGCAGTTCTTC. Translated, it gives CASSSSGTSGYNEQFF.

This clone came up once. The rearrangement links TRBV5-6 to TRBJ2-7, with D possibly matching TRBD1 (8 bases). Trimming removed 4 bases at V and 3 bases at J, with 17 bases between. The germline gives CDR1 SGHDT, CDR2 YYEEEE. CDR3 length: 15 residues. The CDR3 reads CASSQTGEGRYEQYF. The CDR3 nucleotides read TGTGCCAGCAGCCAGACAGGGGAGGGGCGCTACGAGCAGTACTTC.

The chain recombines TRBV24-1 with TRBJ2-7; 8 nucleotides match TRBD1. V lost 5 bases, J lost 7 bases, and 12 bases stayed unmatched. CDR1 and CDR2 from the germline V gene are KGHDR and SFDVKD. The CDR3 is made up of 15 amino acids. The CDR3 sequence is CATSAPGGRNREQYF. The CDR3 coding sequence is TGTGCCACCAGTGCCCCAGGGGGCCGAAATCGGGAGCAGTACTTC.

The chain uses TRBV12-1 and TRBJ2-1; the DNA was not compared with TRBD2, the D call given in the table. TRBV12-1 is designated a pseudogene. CDR3 size: 15 residues. CDR3 nucleotide sequence: TGTGCCAGCAGCCCGGGACTAGCGGGCCCCAACCAGCAGTTCTTC. Its translation: CASSPGLAGPNQQFF.

This sequence joins TRBV5-1 and TRBJ2-2, with D uncertain. The germline CDR1 and CDR2 sequences are SGHRS and YFSETQ. Deletions cut 0 bases from V and 4 bases from J, with 10 bases between. This CDR3 contains 15 residues. This CDR3 is CASSLVQIRTGELFF. CDR3 nucleotides: TGCGCCAGCAGCTTGGTGCAGATTCGCACCGGGGAGCTGTTTTTT.

The chain employs TRBV10-3 and TRBJ1-6, with D perhaps TRBD1 (5 bases). The V end lost 5 bases, the J end lost 0 bases, and 8 bases lay between the germline ends. Germline-derived CDR1 and CDR2 are ENHRY and SYGVKD. The CDR3 has 15 amino acids. The CDR3 protein is CAISIGASYNSPLHF. For the CDR3, the DNA is TGTGCCATCAGTATTGGGGCCTCCTATAATTCACCCCTCCACTTT.

The chain links TRBV18 to TRBJ1-2; D is undetermined. This CDR3 has 14 amino acids. Trimming cost V 3 bases and J 4 bases, with 12 bases left between them. Germline CDR1 and CDR2: KGHSH and LQKENI. The DNA of the CDR3 is TGTGCCAGCTCACCGGGAGGGCTGACCTATGGCTACACCTTC. It specifies CASSPGGLTYGYTF.

The chain combines TRBV6-5 with TRBJ1-5; D might be TRBD1 (5 bases). Trimming removed 6 bases at V and 3 bases at J, with 12 bases between. CDR1 is MNHEY, CDR2 SVGAGI, per germline. The CDR3 has 14 amino acids. The CDR3 DNA reads TGTGCCAGCAGAGACGGGGGATTCAATCAGCCCCAGCATTTT. Translated, it gives CASRDGGFNQPQHF.

This chain uses TRBV28 with TRBJ1-1; D gene ambiguous. Looked up from germline, CDR1 is MDHEN and CDR2 is SYDVKM. The V gene lost 5 bases and the J gene lost 5 bases, with 9 bases spanning the gap. CDR3 length: 12 amino acids. CDR3 bases: TGTGCCAGCAGTCTTACAGTTACTGAAGCTTTCTTT. It translates to CASSLTVTEAFF.

This chain connects TRBV7-9 to TRBJ2-7; 7 bases are shared with TRBD2. J lost 2 bases, V lost 3 bases, and 4 bases had no gene match. The CDR3 loop spans 14 amino acids. Germline CDR1 is SEHNR and CDR2 is FQNEAQ (reference sequence). CDR3 sequence: CASSFAGVAYEQYF. The DNA for the CDR3 is TGTGCCAGCAGCTTCGCGGGAGTAGCCTACGAGCAGTACTTC.

This clone came up once. The chain employs TRBV5-4 and TRBJ2-1; TRBD2 matches 11 bases. Trimming cost V 1 base and J 3 bases; bases outside gene matches: 3. Germline V gene sequence: CDR1 SGHNT, CDR2 YYREEE (reference sequence). This CDR3 is built from 16 residues. This CDR3 is CASSLTSGSIYNEQFF. The CDR3 coding sequence is TGTGCCAGCAGCTTGACTAGCGGGAGTATCTACAATGAGCAGTTCTTC.

The chain carries TRBV5-1 and TRBJ1-5; D is possibly TRBD1 (5 bases). CDR1 SGHRS and CDR2 YFSETQ come from the germline V gene. V lost 4 bases to trimming and J lost 4 bases, with 15 bases between them. The CDR3 consists of 15 residues. The DNA for the CDR3 is TGCGCCAGCAGCGCAGGAACAGGTCCGAATCAGCCCCAGCATTTT. It codes for CASSAGTGPNQPQHF. Full variable domain (outside the CDR3, taken from reference TRBV5-1 and TRBJ1-5): KAGVTQTPRYLIKTRGQQVTLSCSPISGHRSVSWYQQTPGQGLQFLFEYFSETQRNKGNFPGRFSGRQFSNSRSEMNVSTLELGDSALYLCASSAGTGPNQPQHFGDGTRLSIL.

This clone was counted once. CDR3 bases: TGTGCCAGCTCACCACCGGGGGCGGGAGACGCCGGGGAGCTGTTTTTT. Translated: CASSPPGAGDAGELFF. The rearrangement links TRBV18 to TRBJ2-2; maybe TRBD2 (7 bases). The CDR3 contains 16 residues. Germline V lookup: CDR1 KGHSH, CDR2 LQKENI. The V and J ends lost 0 bases and 6 bases respectively, with 14 bases between them.

The chain recombines TRBV21-1 with TRBJ2-5; TRBD1 is the table's D call and was not checked against the DNA. TRBV21-1 counts as a pseudogene. The CDR3 is 17 residues long. CDR3 protein: CASSVKGDRGFGETQYF. CDR3 coding DNA: TGTGCCAGCAGCGTAAAAGGGGACAGGGGCTTCGGGGAGACCCAGTACTTC.